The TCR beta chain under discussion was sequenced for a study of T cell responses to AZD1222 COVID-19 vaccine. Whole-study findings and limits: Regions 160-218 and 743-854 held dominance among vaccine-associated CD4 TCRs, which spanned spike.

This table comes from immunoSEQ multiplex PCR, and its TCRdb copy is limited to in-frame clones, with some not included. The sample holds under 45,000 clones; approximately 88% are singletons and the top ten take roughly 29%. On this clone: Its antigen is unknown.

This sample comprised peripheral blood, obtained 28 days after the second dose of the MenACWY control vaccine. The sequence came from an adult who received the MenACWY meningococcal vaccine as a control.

CDR3: CSVEDKTGGDGYTF. For the CDR3, the DNA is TGCAGCGTTGAAGATAAGACAGGGGGGGATGGCTACACCTTC. The rearrangement uses TRBV29-1 and TRBJ1-2, with 9 bases matching TRBD1. Germline CDR1 is SQVTM and CDR2 is ANQGSEA. The V gene end was trimmed by 0 bases and the J gene end by 6 bases; junction bases not matched to a gene: 5. This CDR3 comprises 14 residues. Filled out from reference TRBV29-1 and TRBJ1-2, the complete variable domain reads SAVISQKPSRDICQRGTSLTIQCQVDSQVTMMFWYRQQPGQSLTLIATANQGSEATYESGFVIDKFPISRPNLTFSTLTVSNMSPEDSSIYLCSVEDKTGGDGYTFGSGTRLTVV.